Presented here are 10 T cell receptor beta chains from one specimen sequenced in a study of T and B cells in COVID-19 patients. Blood genomic DNA input for TRB amplification was about 250-500 ng. BIOMED2 TRB-A/B primer pools were used in multiplex TRB PCR. TCRdb analysed the multiplex PCR reads with MiXCR anew, one entry per CDR3 protein. The sample has 14,000 or so distinct CDR3 sequences; about 30% are singletons. Sequencing used blood. The receptors were sampled from a human donor who had recovered from COVID-19.

In its sample, this clonotype is medium-sized. The chain couples TRBV19 to TRBJ2-1; 13 bases line up with TRBD2. This CDR3 contains 13 residues. V dropped 3 bases and J dropped 13; count of bases not matched to a gene: 3. In germline, CDR1 is LNHDA, CDR2 SQIVND (reference sequence). CDR3 sequence reads: CASSMGLAGSQFF. The CDR3 nucleotides are TGTGCCAGTAGTATGGGACTAGCGGGGTCCCAGTTCTTC.

This clonotype was counted many times. J is TRBJ1-6 and V is TRBV12-3 or TRBV12-4; D is ambiguous. This CDR3 comprises 16 residues. V was cut by 5 bases and J by 2 bases, with 13 bases left in between. The DNA for the CDR3 is TGTGCCAGCAGTCCCTCGAACGCGCCCTATAATTCACCCCTCCACTTT. This gives the protein CASSPSNAPYNSPLHF.

CDR3 region: CSASQRGLARDEQYF. As DNA, the CDR3 is TGCAGTGCTAGCCAACGGGGACTAGCTCGCGACGAGCAGTACTTC. The chain is built from TRBV20-1 and TRBJ2-7; 9 positions match TRBD2. Germline CDR1 is DFQATT and CDR2 is SNEGSKA (reference sequence). This CDR3 spans 15 amino acids. With 3 bases clipped from V and 5 bases from J, the junction kept 11 bases outside the gene matches.

This clonotype came up many times. DNA of the CDR3: TGTGCCAGCATCGCGTCCACGAAGATCCGCTACGAGCAGTACTTC. This codes for CASIASTKIRYEQYF. The rearrangement joins TRBV5-6 to TRBJ2-7; no firm D call. Germline V gene data show CDR1 as SGHDT and CDR2 as YYEEEE. With 6 bases removed from V and 3 bases from J, the gap between germline ends came to 19 bases. CDR3 length equals 15 residues.

V and J are TRBV29-1 and TRBJ2-3; TRBD1 agrees at 12 bases. The CDR3 has 13 residues. The germline CDR1 and CDR2 sequences are SQVTM and ANQGSEA. Germline trimming cut 6 bases from V and 5 bases from J; bases unmatched to any gene: 3. The CDR3 loop is CSVGTGGEDTQYF. The CDR3 coding sequence is TGCAGCGTAGGGACAGGGGGCGAAGATACGCAGTATTTT.

The V call is TRBV5-8, the J call TRBJ2-7, with TRBD2 identical over 15 bases. The CDR3 extends over 20 amino acids. With 2 bases clipped from V and 5 bases from J, the junction kept 17 bases outside the gene matches. From germline, CDR1 is SGHTS and CDR2 YDEGEE. This CDR3 is CASSFTPPRGLAGGLNEQYF. The CDR3 DNA is TGTGCCAGCAGCTTTACCCCCCCCCGCGGACTAGCGGGAGGGCTGAACGAGCAGTACTTC.

This rearrangement joins TRBV5-5 to TRBJ2-7, with 10 bases matching TRBD2. The V and J ends lost 4 bases and 3 bases, in that order; junction bases with no gene match: 10. The germline V gene has CDR1 SGHKS and CDR2 YYEKEE (reference sequence). This CDR3 spans 16 amino acids. CDR3 sequence: CASSVRSGGFVYEQYF. The CDR3 DNA is TGTGCCAGCAGCGTACGTAGCGGGGGGTTCGTCTACGAGCAGTACTTC.

V and J are TRBV27 and TRBJ2-1; 9 bases map to TRBD1. The germline gives CDR1 MNHEY, CDR2 SMNVEV (reference sequence). Trimming at V came to 4 bases and at J to 6 bases, leaving 16 bases not matched to a gene. This CDR3 is 18 amino acids long. The CDR3 region has the DNA TGTGCCAGCAGTTCTCCGGGACAGGGTCTCGCATGGGGCAATGAGCAGTTCTTC. Translation: CASSSPGQGLAWGNEQFF.

This clonotype rates as medium-sized. This sequence joins TRBV5-6 and TRBJ2-7, with 11 bases aligning to TRBD1. The CDR3 extends over 16 amino acids. The J segment lost 7 bases and the V segment lost 4 bases, leaving 13 bases of the junction unmatched. Germline V gene data show CDR1 as SGHDT and CDR2 as YYEEEE. The CDR3 sequence is CASSITDRGPLWEQYF. The CDR3, as DNA: TGTGCCAGCAGCATCACGGACAGGGGGCCCCTTTGGGAGCAGTACTTC.

The CDR3 sequence: CATSRGWTGGTLHYGYTF. CDR3 bases: TGTGCCACCAGCAGGGGATGGACAGGCGGAACCCTTCACTATGGCTACACCTTC. The chain uses TRBV15 and TRBJ1-2; 7 bases map to TRBD1. Germline V CDR1 and CDR2: LNHNV, YYDKDF (reference sequence). The CDR3 consists of 18 residues. Losses at the gene ends were 3 bases for V and 3 bases for J; bases not matched to a gene: 16. Complete variable domain (other parts from reference TRBV15 and TRBJ1-2): DAMVIQNPRYQVTQFGKPVTLSCSQTLNHNVMYWYQQKSSQAPKLLFHYYDKDFNNEADTPDNFQSRRPNTSFCFLDIRSPGLGDTAMYLCATSRGWTGGTLHYGYTFGSGTRLTVV.